One and the same sample provided the 30 T cell receptor beta chains below, sequenced in a study of CD8+ T cells in alopecia areata. The authors extracted RNA and reverse transcribed it into cDNA as the sequencing template. Sequencing used immunoSEQ multiplex PCR; TCRdb keeps in-frame clones, though not all of them. The table records 95,000 to 150,000 clones, roughly 57% of them present only once. Treatment described: oral pan-JAK inhibitor, 5-10 mg twice daily. The specimen was CD4+ T cells sorted from blood, collected at week 4, from a patient treated with tofacitinib. These receptors originate from a human donor with alopecia areata.

The chain joins TRBV20-1 to TRBJ2-1; D unclear. V lost 5 bases to trimming and J lost 9 bases, with 8 bases between them. CDR1 and CDR2 from the germline V gene are DFQATT and SNEGSKA (reference sequence). The CDR3 has 10 amino acids. Written as DNA, the CDR3 is TGCAGTGCTTCTACGATTGAGCAGTTCTTC. This translates into CSASTIEQFF.

The DNA for the CDR3 is TGTGCCAGTTCGGCCCTTCAGGTGTCCGATACGCAGTATTTT. Residues: CASSALQVSDTQYF. The rearrangement uses TRBV19 and TRBJ2-3; D unclear. The CDR3 spans 14 residues. Germline assignment: CDR1 LNHDA and CDR2 SQIVND (reference sequence). The ends were cut back, 8 bases at V and 6 bases at J, with 18 bases in the middle.

The chain carries TRBV15 and TRBJ2-1; 7 bases are a match to TRBD1. The V and J ends lost 0 bases and 9 bases, in that order; junction bases with no gene match: 5. CDR3 size: 14 residues. CDR1 is LNHNV, CDR2 YYDKDF, per germline (reference sequence). The CDR3 loop is CATSRDPTGSEQFF. The CDR3 nucleotides read TGTGCCACCAGCAGAGACCCGACAGGGAGTGAGCAGTTCTTC.

The sample holds one count of this clone. The V and J genes are TRBV2 and TRBJ1-1; the D gene is possibly TRBD1 (5 bases). In germline, CDR1 is SNHLY, CDR2 FYNNEI. The CDR3 is 15 residues long. Trimming stripped 7 bases from V and 4 bases from J, with 19 bases between. The CDR3: CASNQSGRKSTEAFF. For the CDR3, the DNA is TGTGCCAGCAATCAGTCGGGACGGAAGAGCACTGAAGCTTTCTTT.

J is TRBJ2-1 and V is TRBV27; 9 bases map to TRBD2. CDR3 length: 15 amino acids. Germline V CDR1 and CDR2: MNHEY, SMNVEV (reference sequence). Unmatched junction bases numbered 9, after V lost 5 bases and J lost 7 bases. The CDR3 region has the DNA TGTGCCAGCAGTCTAGGGGCGGGAGGGCCGAATGAGCAGTTCTTC. This sequence encodes CASSLGAGGPNEQFF.

V is TRBV18 and J is TRBJ2-7; perhaps TRBD2 as D (5 bases). The V end lost 2 bases, the J end lost 0 bases, and 11 bases lay between the germline ends. Germline loops: CDR1 KGHSH, CDR2 LQKENI. The CDR3 covers 15 residues. The CDR3 DNA reads TGTGCCAGCTCACCAGAGGGCCTCGGCTCCTACGAGCAGTACTTC. Residues: CASSPEGLGSYEQYF.

This sequence joins TRBV27 and TRBJ2-3; 9 bases match TRBD2. Germline-derived CDR1 and CDR2 are MNHEY and SMNVEV (reference sequence). J gave up 7 bases and V 7 bases, and 15 bases lay outside the gene matches. This CDR3 has 16 residues. Here the CDR3 DNA reads TGTGCCAGCACGAACGTAGCGGGAGCTAAGGGATATACGCAGTATTTT. It encodes CASTNVAGAKGYTQYF.

J is TRBJ1-1 and V is TRBV28; D perhaps matches TRBD1 (5 bases). This CDR3 has 15 amino acids. The V end was cut by 4 bases, the J end by 2 bases, with 14 bases between. Germline CDR1 and CDR2: MDHEN and SYDVKM. DNA of the CDR3: TGTGCCAGCAGTTCCCACGGGGGGGGTAACACTGAAGCTTTCTTT. It is translated as CASSSHGGGNTEAFF. Using reference TRBV28 and TRBJ1-1 for the parts outside the CDR3, the full variable domain is DVKVTQSSRYLVKRTGEKVFLECVQDMDHENMFWYRQDPGLGLRLIYFSYDVKMKEKGDIPEGYSVSREKKERFSLILESASTNQTSMYLCASSSHGGGNTEAFFGQGTRLTVV.

V is TRBV6-4 and J is TRBJ1-5; D is ambiguous. Germline loops: CDR1 MRHNA, CDR2 SNTAGT. Trimming removed 4 bases at V and 9 bases at J, with 16 bases between. This CDR3 region has 14 residues. The CDR3 here is CASSAGNSPPPQHF. The CDR3 DNA reads as TGTGCCAGCAGTGCGGGAAACAGCCCCCCGCCCCAGCATTTT.

This clone was seen just once. V is TRBV7-9 and J is TRBJ2-7; either TRBD1 or TRBD2 may supply D (5 bases each). Germline V gives CDR1 SEHNR, CDR2 FQNEAQ (reference sequence). V lost 8 bases, J lost 3 bases, and 11 bases lay in between. This CDR3 has 12 residues. The CDR3 DNA sequence: TGTGCCAGCGGCATTGGGGGCTACGAGCAGTACTTC. It yields the protein CASGIGGYEQYF.

The chain links TRBV4-3 to TRBJ2-4, with TRBD1 as a possible D gene (5 bases). Trimming shortened V by 3 bases and J by 9 bases, and 6 bases separated the two germline ends. Germline values: CDR1 LGHNA, CDR2 YSLEER. The CDR3 contains 11 residues. The CDR3 nucleotides read TGCGCCAGCAGCCATCAGGGCATTCAGTACTTC. It codes for CASSHQGIQYF.

The gene calls are TRBV9 and TRBJ2-2; tentatively, D is TRBD1 (5 bases). The V end lost 4 bases, the J end lost 2 bases, and 9 bases lay between the germline ends. Germline V gives CDR1 SGDLS, CDR2 YYNGEE. CDR3 length equals 14 residues. CDR3 protein: CASSPGSNTGELFF. Here the CDR3 DNA reads TGTGCCAGCAGCCCAGGGTCTAACACCGGGGAGCTGTTTTTT.

This chain joins TRBV5-6 and TRBJ2-1; TRBD2 matches 13 bases. Germline CDR1 reads SGHDT; CDR2 reads YYEEEE. The J segment lost 7 bases and the V segment lost 3 bases, leaving 4 bases of the junction unmatched. CDR3 size: 15 residues. The CDR3 sequence: CASSSLAGGQNEQFF. The CDR3 DNA sequence: TGTGCCAGCAGCTCACTAGCGGGGGGGCAGAATGAGCAGTTCTTC.

V is TRBV30 and J is TRBJ2-3, with 10 bases aligning to TRBD1. The CDR3 spans 14 residues. Germline CDR1 is GTSNPN and CDR2 is SVGIG (reference sequence). Unmatched junction bases numbered 6, after V lost 4 bases and J lost 5 bases. Written as DNA, the CDR3 is TGTGCCTGGAACCTGGGACAGGGGAGAGATACGCAGTATTTT. Amino acids: CAWNLGQGRDTQYF.

This chain links TRBV2 with TRBJ1-5; D remains ambiguous. Trimming pared 7 bases from V and 0 bases from J, leaving 7 bases between. Germline-derived CDR1 and CDR2 are SNHLY and FYNNEI. The CDR3 loop spans 13 amino acids. The CDR3 protein is CASKTDSNQPQHF. The CDR3 DNA is TGTGCCAGCAAAACCGATAGCAATCAGCCCCAGCATTTT.

V is TRBV5-4 and J is TRBJ2-5, with TRBD2 identical over 7 bases. Trimming took 1 base from V and 0 from J; bases not matched to a gene: 6. The CDR3 is 16 amino acids. Germline lookup yields CDR1 SGHNT and CDR2 YYREEE (reference sequence). The CDR3 protein is CASSLRRGGNQETQYF. For the CDR3, the DNA is TGTGCCAGCAGCTTGCGCCGCGGGGGAAACCAAGAGACCCAGTACTTC.

The chain links TRBV4-1 to TRBJ2-1, with 10 bases aligning to TRBD2. The germline V gene encodes CDR1 MGHRA and CDR2 YSYEKL. This CDR3 comprises 17 residues. With V trimmed by 1 base and J by 12 bases, 15 bases remained unmatched. Written as DNA, the CDR3 is TGCGCCAGCAGCCAAGGGCCCCCTCTAGCGGGAGTTGTCGGGCAGTTCTTC. Translated: CASSQGPPLAGVVGQFF.

The sample holds one count of this clone. The chain is built from TRBV5-6 and TRBJ1-2, with D unclear. The CDR3 loop spans 12 amino acids. The germline V gene encodes CDR1 SGHDT and CDR2 YYEEEE. The V gene lost 4 bases and the J gene lost 3 bases, with 7 bases spanning the gap. The chain's CDR3 is CASSQSDYGYTF. CDR3 DNA sequence: TGTGCCAGCAGCCAAAGTGACTATGGCTACACCTTC.

The chain has TRBV6-5 and TRBJ2-2; D remains unclear. Germline CDR1 and CDR2: MNHEY and SVGAGI. The V end lost 2 bases, the J end lost 4 bases, and 8 bases lay between the germline ends. The CDR3 consists of 14 residues. CDR3 residues: CASSYVVGTGELFF. The DNA of the CDR3 is TGTGCCAGCAGTTACGTGGTAGGCACCGGGGAGCTGTTTTTT.

This rearrangement joins TRBV27 to TRBJ2-5; D possibly matches TRBD1 or TRBD2 (5 bases each). CDR3 size: 15 residues. V was shortened by 0 bases and J by 5 bases, with 13 bases between the two germline ends. The germline gives CDR1 MNHEY, CDR2 SMNVEV (reference sequence). Written as DNA, the CDR3 is TGTGCCAGCAGTTTATCAGCGTCTTGGGGGGAGACCCAGTACTTC. Its protein is CASSLSASWGETQYF.

The V gene is TRBV4-1, the J gene TRBJ2-5; D remains ambiguous. This CDR3 has 15 residues. In germline, CDR1 is MGHRA, CDR2 YSYEKL. V shed 0 bases and J shed 6 bases, with 14 bases lying between them. CDR3 DNA sequence: TGCGCCAGCAGCCAAGATTACGGTAGCCGGAAGACCCAGTACTTC. It codes for CASSQDYGSRKTQYF.

The rearrangement joins TRBV29-1 to TRBJ1-1; weak D call: TRBD1 (6 bases). The CDR3 is 15 residues long. Germline lookup yields CDR1 SQVTM and CDR2 ANQGSEA. V lost 4 bases and J 0 bases, leaving 15 bases between the germline ends. The CDR3 DNA reads as TGCAGCGTTGTAGAACAGGGATTATTGAACACTGAAGCTTTCTTT. Its protein is CSVVEQGLLNTEAFF.

V is TRBV6-5 and J is TRBJ1-5, with TRBD1 identical over 9 bases. V was clipped by 6 bases and J by 2 bases; unmatched bases: 5. Germline V CDR1 and CDR2: MNHEY, SVGAGI. There are 15 residues in the CDR3. In DNA form, the CDR3 reads TGTGCCAGCAGGCCGGGACAGGGTGGCAATCAGCCCCAGCATTTT. Its translation is CASRPGQGGNQPQHF.

This sequence joins TRBV6-1 and TRBJ2-7; the D is unclear. Germline-derived CDR1 and CDR2 are MNHNS and SASEGT. V lost 2 bases to trimming and J lost 7 bases, with 12 bases between them. The CDR3 sequence is 13 residues long. The CDR3 coding sequence is TGTGCCAGCAGTGAATCTGTCGACGGGGAGCAGTACTTC. This gives the protein CASSESVDGEQYF.

The chain carries TRBV2 and TRBJ1-5; 8 positions agree with TRBD1. CDR3 length: 14 residues. Trimming at V came to 5 bases and at J to 2 bases, leaving 2 bases not matched to a gene. In germline, CDR1 is SNHLY, CDR2 FYNNEI. The CDR3 loop reads CASSPTGGNQPQHF. In DNA form, the CDR3 reads TGTGCCAGCAGTCCGACAGGGGGCAATCAGCCCCAGCATTTT. The full variable domain, completed using reference TRBV2 and TRBJ1-5, is EPEVTQTPSHQVTQMGQEVILRCVPISNHLYFYWYRQILGQKVEFLVSFYNNEISEKSEIFDDQFSVERPDGSNFTLKIRSTKLEDSAMYFCASSPTGGNQPQHFGDGTRLSIL.

This clone was found a few times. V is TRBV25-1 and J is TRBJ2-7; D might be TRBD2 (5 bases). Germline V gene sequence: CDR1 MGHDK, CDR2 SYGVNS. V dropped 6 bases and J dropped 1 base, with 10 bases sitting between them. This CDR3 is built from 13 residues. CDR3 region: CASSGPGSYEQYF. The CDR3 DNA follows: TGTGCCAGCAGCGGGCCGGGATCCTACGAGCAGTACTTC.

V usage is TRBV9 and J usage is TRBJ2-5, with a possible D match to TRBD2 (7 bases). Looked up from germline, CDR1 is SGDLS and CDR2 is YYNGEE. The CDR3 has 13 amino acids. The germline V and J ends were trimmed by 7 bases and 0 bases, with 10 bases remaining between them. Here the CDR3 reads CASGRGDQETQYF. Written as DNA, the CDR3 is TGTGCCAGCGGGAGGGGGGACCAAGAGACCCAGTACTTC.

The rearrangement links TRBV29-1 to TRBJ1-2; D is uncertain. The CDR3 totals 13 residues. Germline CDR1 reads SQVTM; CDR2 reads ANQGSEA. V shed 5 bases and J shed 1 base, with 11 bases lying between them. The CDR3, as DNA: TGCAGCGTTCTGACCCGATATAACTATGGCTACACCTTC. Its translation: CSVLTRYNYGYTF.

The count of this clone is one. This chain joins TRBV7-2 and TRBJ2-7, with 9 bases that match TRBD2. The CDR3 covers 15 residues. The germline CDR1 and CDR2 sequences are SGHTA and FQGNSA. V trimming: 5 bases; J trimming: 3 bases; junction bases outside the gene matches: 8. The chain's CDR3 is CASSITSGPNYEQYF. The CDR3 nucleotides are TGTGCCAGCAGCATAACTAGCGGGCCAAACTACGAGCAGTACTTC.

The table lists this clone with a few counts. This chain joins TRBV18 and TRBJ2-7, with a tentative D call TRBD2 (5 bases). V was shortened by 3 bases and J by 0 bases, with 9 bases between the two germline ends. CDR3 length equals 14 residues. Germline V gene lookup returns CDR1 KGHSH and CDR2 LQKENI. The CDR3 coding sequence is TGTGCCAGCTCACCCAAGACTACCTCCTACGAGCAGTACTTC. It encodes CASSPKTTSYEQYF.